This TCR beta chain originates from a study of cytomegalovirus exposure and HLA in healthy donors. Both 60 Vbeta primers and 13 Jbeta primers went into the PCR. Sequencing was performed with immunoSEQ multiplex PCR; in TCRdb, only in-frame clones are kept and a portion is missing. This table lists approximately 210,000 clones. Sample: PBMCs. This sequence was found in a woman aged 25-40 years in good health and CMV-seropositive.

The CDR3 DNA is TGTGCCAGCAGCGCCCTGGGAGCGGGAGTTAATGAGCAGTTCTTC. Translation gives CASSALGAGVNEQFF. The chain combines TRBV9 with TRBJ2-1; TRBD2 matches 8 bases. Germline CDR1 reads SGDLS; CDR2 reads YYNGEE. CDR3 size: 15 residues. V lost 3 bases, J lost 7 bases, and 9 bases stayed unmatched.